The 24 T cell receptor beta chains in this list originate from one sample, sequenced in a study of blood T cell repertoires in COVID-19. Method: immunoSEQ multiplex PCR; TCRdb's copy keeps in-frame clones and lacks some. The sample consists of fewer than 55,000 clones, around 90% of them appearing once. Sequenced input: peripheral blood. The receptors stem from a man aged 50 to 60 with active COVID-19.

This clone counts as medium-sized. The chain recombines TRBV9 with TRBJ2-1; no clear D. Germline assignment: CDR1 SGDLS and CDR2 YYNGEE. V lost 0 bases and J 5 bases, leaving 15 bases between the germline ends. This CDR3 comprises 16 residues. The CDR3 coding sequence is TGTGCCAGCAGCGTAGCTCGAGGATTAACCCACAATGAGCAGTTCTTC. Encoded protein: CASSVARGLTHNEQFF.

This rearrangement joins TRBV5-1 to TRBJ1-1, with D possibly TRBD1 on 6 matching bases. The V and J ends lost 4 bases and 2 bases respectively, with 12 bases between them. CDR3 length equals 14 residues. Per germline, CDR1 SGHRS and CDR2 YFSETQ. The CDR3 spells CASSTWTANTEAFF. As DNA, the CDR3 is TGCGCCAGCAGCACATGGACAGCTAACACTGAAGCTTTCTTT.

V is TRBV6-5 and J is TRBJ2-1, with a weak D call TRBD2 (6 bases). This CDR3 spans 15 amino acids. Germline values: CDR1 MNHEY, CDR2 SVGAGI. The germline V and J ends were trimmed by 7 bases and 8 bases, with 21 bases remaining between them. The CDR3 DNA follows: TGTGCCAGCAAGCTCGTCGGGACTCTCCTGGATGAGCAGTTCTTC. Protein sequence: CASKLVGTLLDEQFF.

The chain employs TRBV6-5 and TRBJ1-3, with D unresolved. Trimming cost V 6 bases and J 0 bases, with 12 bases left between them. CDR3 length: 15 amino acids. Germline V lookup: CDR1 MNHEY, CDR2 SVGAGI. CDR3 region: CASRQTTFSGNTIYF. The CDR3 DNA reads as TGTGCCAGCAGGCAAACTACCTTCTCTGGAAACACCATATATTTT.

This clone was observed once. The genes are TRBV27 and TRBJ1-1, with 8 positions matching TRBD1. CDR1 is MNHEY, CDR2 SMNVEV, per germline (reference sequence). With 5 bases clipped from V and 5 bases from J, the junction kept 10 bases outside the gene matches. There are 15 residues in the CDR3. CDR3 protein: CASSQYRGRWTEAFF. The DNA of the CDR3 is TGTGCCAGCAGTCAATACAGGGGGAGGTGGACTGAAGCTTTCTTT.

This clone has only one observation. The chain recombines TRBV5-4 with TRBJ1-2; the match to TRBD1 covers 10 bases. The V gene's germline CDR1 is SGHNT and CDR2 YYREEE (reference sequence). There are 18 residues in the CDR3. V lost 2 bases and J lost 5; bases outside the gene matches: 15. CDR3 amino acids: CASSLQARDRGIGYGYTF. The DNA for the CDR3 is TGTGCCAGCAGCTTACAGGCCCGGGACAGGGGAATTGGGTATGGCTACACCTTC.

The chain recombines TRBV19 with TRBJ1-2; D gene uncertain. The V end lost 7 bases, the J end lost 1 base, and 22 bases lay between the germline ends. CDR3 size: 17 residues. The germline V gene encodes CDR1 LNHDA and CDR2 SQIVND (reference sequence). The CDR3, as DNA: TGTGCCAGTACCTATAAACCCCCGCCGGGTCTTAACTATGGCTACACCTTC. Translating it yields CASTYKPPPGLNYGYTF.

The V call is TRBV3-1 (or the pseudogene TRBV3-2), the J call TRBJ1-1, with a weak D call TRBD1 (5 bases). V gave up 4 bases and J gave up 1 base, with 13 bases separating them. The CDR3 sequence is 15 residues long. Germline CDR1 LGHDT, CDR2 YNNKEL (reference sequence). The CDR3 reads CASSPGGLRNTEAFF. The DNA of the CDR3 is TGTGCCAGCAGCCCCGGGGGATTGAGGAACACTGAAGCTTTCTTT.

V gene TRBV19 combines with J gene TRBJ2-1; tentative D call: TRBD2 (7 bases). The CDR3 is made up of 17 amino acids. Trimming stripped 2 bases from V and 6 bases from J, with 20 bases between. Germline loops: CDR1 LNHDA, CDR2 SQIVND (reference sequence). The CDR3 nucleotides are TGTGCCAGTAGTATATTGGGCCTAGGGGGGGGACCCAATGAGCAGTTCTTC. Its protein is CASSILGLGGGPNEQFF.

The chain joins TRBV29-1 to TRBJ1-1, with 7 bases lining up with TRBD1. Germline V gives CDR1 SQVTM, CDR2 ANQGSEA. The CDR3 consists of 14 residues. After removal of 3 bases from V and 5 bases from J, the junction contained 9 bases not matched to a gene. The CDR3: CSVDATGQTTEAFF. The DNA for the CDR3 is TGCAGCGTTGACGCTACGGGACAGACGACTGAAGCTTTCTTT.

The V call is TRBV6-2 or TRBV6-3, the J call TRBJ1-1, with 7 bases identical to TRBD1. Trimming took 5 bases from V and 10 from J; bases not matched to a gene: 7. Germline CDR1 is MNHEY and CDR2 is SVGEGT. The CDR3 runs to 12 residues. CDR3 loop: CASSHGTVGAFF. CDR3 nucleotide sequence: TGTGCCAGCAGTCACGGGACAGTTGGAGCTTTCTTT.

V usage is TRBV20-1 and J usage is TRBJ1-2; D might be TRBD1 (5 bases). The CDR3 is made up of 16 amino acids. Trimming cost V 3 bases and J 2 bases, with 19 bases left between them. Germline assignment: CDR1 DFQATT and CDR2 SNEGSKA (reference sequence). CDR3 bases: TGCAGTGCTAGTAATGCGGGGGGTCTTGCGAACTATGGCTACACCTTC. This encodes CSASNAGGLANYGYTF.

This clone has a single count. The V and J genes are TRBV7-2 and TRBJ2-3; 12 bases agree with TRBD2. Trimming at V came to 5 bases and at J to 8 bases, leaving 11 bases not matched to a gene. This CDR3 is 16 amino acids long. CDR1 and CDR2 from the germline V gene are SGHTA and FQGNSA. The CDR3 loop reads CASSQRTSGKGSTQYF. CDR3 coding DNA: TGTGCCAGCAGCCAGAGGACTAGCGGGAAAGGGTCTACGCAGTATTTT.

This clone was detected once. The chain links TRBV12-3 or TRBV12-4 to TRBJ1-2, with a tentative D call TRBD1 (6 bases). CDR3 size: 13 residues. V lost 3 bases and J lost 4, with 9 bases in between. The CDR3 coding sequence is TGTGCCAGCAGTTTTGAAGGGGGCTATGGCTACACCTTC. Encoded protein: CASSFEGGYGYTF.

V and J are TRBV11-2 and TRBJ1-2, with D hard to call. The germline CDR1 and CDR2 sequences are SGHAT and FQNNGV. The germline V and J ends were trimmed by 0 bases and 2 bases, with 10 bases remaining between them. This CDR3 is built from 15 residues. As DNA, the CDR3 is TGTGCCAGCAGCTTAGAACACAGCCTGAACTATGGCTACACCTTC. It yields the protein CASSLEHSLNYGYTF.

This chain joins TRBV7-9 and TRBJ1-5; tentatively, D is TRBD1 (5 bases). The CDR3 is 16 residues long. Germline V gene sequence: CDR1 SEHNR, CDR2 FQNEAQ (reference sequence). Trimming removed 1 base at V and 6 bases at J, with 16 bases between. CDR3 sequence reads: CASSLGIGGASQPQHF. The CDR3 DNA follows: TGTGCCAGCAGCTTAGGGATTGGCGGGGCTAGTCAGCCCCAGCATTTT. The whole variable domain, remainder taken from reference TRBV7-9 and TRBJ1-5, is DTGVSQNPRHKITKRGQNVTFRCDPISEHNRLYWYRQTLGQGPEFLTYFQNEAQLEKSRLLSDRFSAERPKGSFSTLEIQRTEQGDSAMYLCASSLGIGGASQPQHFGDGTRLSIL.

The rearrangement joins TRBV6-4 to TRBJ2-1, with 10 bases aligning to TRBD2. The germline gives CDR1 MRHNA, CDR2 SNTAGT. The CDR3 consists of 14 residues. V lost 4 bases, J lost 10 bases, and 7 bases stayed unmatched. The CDR3 sequence: CASSVLAGVGEQFF. The CDR3 DNA follows: TGTGCCAGCAGTGTGCTAGCGGGAGTAGGCGAGCAGTTCTTC.

The chain joins TRBV9 to TRBJ1-2, with TRBD1 identical over 7 bases. Germline loops: CDR1 SGDLS, CDR2 YYNGEE. Trimming at V came to 0 bases and at J to 2 bases, leaving 1 base not matched to a gene. The CDR3 loop spans 14 amino acids. CDR3 nucleotide sequence: TGTGCCAGCAGCGTAGGACAGGGCAACTATGGCTACACCTTC. Its protein is CASSVGQGNYGYTF. Together with reference TRBV9 and TRBJ1-2, the CDR3 gives the full variable domain: DSGVTQTPKHLITATGQRVTLRCSPRSGDLSVYWYQQSLDQGLQFLIQYYNGEERAKGNILERFSAQQFPDLHSELNLSSLELGDSALYFCASSVGQGNYGYTFGSGTRLTVV.

The rearrangement joins TRBV18 to TRBJ2-5; 9 bases map to TRBD1. V was pared by 5 bases and J by 4 bases, with 5 bases of the junction left unmatched. Germline values: CDR1 KGHSH, CDR2 LQKENI. CDR3 length: 14 amino acids. Written as DNA, the CDR3 is TGTGCCAGCTCAATTCAGACAGGGGGAGAGACCCAGTACTTC. Translating it yields CASSIQTGGETQYF.

The chain is built from TRBV5-6 and TRBJ1-4; D call uncertain. Deletions cut 2 bases from V and 0 bases from J, with 5 bases between. The length of the CDR3 is 14 residues. The germline CDR1 and CDR2 sequences are SGHDT and YYEEEE. The CDR3 sequence is CASSFRATNEKLFF. The CDR3 DNA is TGTGCCAGCAGCTTCCGTGCAACTAATGAAAAACTGTTTTTT. Together with reference TRBV5-6 and TRBJ1-4, the CDR3 gives the full variable domain: DAGVTQSPTHLIKTRGQQVTLRCSPKSGHDTVSWYQQALGQGPQFIFQYYEEEERQRGNFPDRFSGHQFPNYSSELNVNALLLGDSALYLCASSFRATNEKLFFGSGTQLSVL.

The chain has TRBV19 and TRBJ2-2; no clear D. The CDR3 loop spans 18 amino acids. V lost 0 bases and J 3 bases, leaving 17 bases between the germline ends. CDR1 and CDR2 from the germline V gene are LNHDA and SQIVND (reference sequence). The CDR3 bases are TGTGCCAGTAGTATAGAAGAACTCCTACCCGCGGACACCGGGGAGCTGTTTTTT. Encoded protein: CASSIEELLPADTGELFF.

The chain has TRBV6-5 and TRBJ2-3, with 12 bases fitting TRBD2. This CDR3 comprises 16 residues. Germline-derived CDR1 and CDR2 are MNHEY and SVGAGI. V gave up 4 bases and J gave up 4 bases; unmatched junction bases: 6. The CDR3 reads CASSSGLAGRADTQYF. The CDR3 DNA reads TGTGCCAGCAGTTCCGGACTAGCGGGAAGGGCAGATACGCAGTATTTT.

The rearrangement links TRBV6-5 to TRBJ2-5; 12 bases map to TRBD1. This CDR3 comprises 15 residues. The ends lost 8 bases at V and 5 bases at J; junction bases unmatched: 9. The germline gives CDR1 MNHEY, CDR2 SVGAGI. CDR3 residues: CASGSGTGGFETQYF. The CDR3 DNA follows: TGTGCCAGCGGTTCCGGGACAGGGGGCTTTGAGACCCAGTACTTC.

The chain carries TRBV20-1 and TRBJ1-1; a weak D match, TRBD1 (6 bases). The V gene's germline CDR1 is DFQATT and CDR2 SNEGSKA (reference sequence). This CDR3 is built from 11 residues. Deletions cut 3 bases from V and 12 bases from J, with 14 bases between. CDR3 DNA sequence: TGCAGTGCTAGTGGGGCAGGGGTGACTTTCTTT. Amino acids: CSASGAGVTFF.